This is a list of T cell receptor beta chains from one sample in a study of T cells of healthy individuals. TCRdb redid the calling of the 5' RACE reads with MiXCR, one entry per CDR3 protein. Of some 82,000 distinct CDR3 sequences listed, 4% to 5.5% are singletons. All receptors come from a female donor in good health. Each CDR3 is given with its conserved first and last residue. D genes are given only for firm matches. The size of a clone is reported for some rows only, either as once, few or many, or as a class for expanded clones.

abundance,j_gene,d_gene,v_gene,CDR3nt,CDR3aa
many,TRBJ1-5,NA,TRBV2,TGTGCCAGCAGTGACCCACAGGGAGAGCTAACGGGGGCCCAGCATTTT,CASSDPQGELTGAQHF
many,TRBJ2-7,NA,TRBV14,TGTGCCAGCAGCCAAGGGCTACCCCCCTACGAGCAGTACTTC,CASSQGLPPYEQYF
many,TRBJ1-2,NA,TRBV7-6,TGTGCCAGCAGCTTAGACGGACATGGCTACACCTTC,CASSLDGHGYTF
few,TRBJ2-7,TRBD2,TRBV7-8,TGTGCCAGCAGCAAAAGCATACTAGCGGGAGGGTCTAGCTCCTACGAGCAGTACTTC,CASSKSILAGGSSSYEQYF
many,TRBJ2-3,TRBD1,TRBV28,TGTGCCAGCAGTCGTCTGACAGGGCCCAGCACAGATACGCAGTATTTT,CASSRLTGPSTDTQYF
few,TRBJ2-3,NA,TRBV10-3,TGTGCCATCAGTGAGTCTTTGACAGGAGCGAACACAGATACGCAGTATTTT,CAISESLTGANTDTQYF
many,TRBJ2-1,NA,TRBV29-1,TGCAGCGTTGAACCCAGCATCGGGGTTTACAATGAGCAGTTCTTC,CSVEPSIGVYNEQFF
few,TRBJ1-2,TRBD1,TRBV7-2,TGTGCCAGCAGCTTAGTTTCGCAGGGGGCCAATGGCTACACCTTC,CASSLVSQGANGYTF
few,TRBJ2-4,NA,TRBV4-3,TGCGCCAGCAGCCAAGAAGTCAGGACTAAAAACATTCAGTACTTC,CASSQEVRTKNIQYF
many,TRBJ1-1,NA,TRBV4-3,TGCGCCAGCAGCCAAGATTTTGATTCCACTGAAGCTTTCTTT,CASSQDFDSTEAFF
many,TRBJ2-1,NA,TRBV4-3,TGCGCCAGCAGCCCCTCCCCCCGGGCCCTTACCACCTACAATGAGCAGTTCTTC,CASSPSPRALTTYNEQFF
few,TRBJ1-5,NA,TRBV28,TGTGCCAGCAGTCCCAACCTTTATAGCAATCAGCCCCAGCATTTT,CASSPNLYSNQPQHF
few,TRBJ2-3,NA,TRBV6-2/TRBV6-3,TGTGCCAGCAGTCGCGATTCAGATACGCAGTATTTT,CASSRDSDTQYF
many,TRBJ2-1,NA,TRBV27,TGTGCCAGCAGTTTAGGGATATACAATGAGCAGTTCTTC,CASSLGIYNEQFF
NA,TRBJ1-1,NA,TRBV6-6,TGTGCCAGCAGTTACCCAGAACAGGGCACTGAAGCTTTCTTT,CASSYPEQGTEAFF
many,TRBJ2-6,TRBD1,TRBV6-5,TGTGCCAGCAGTTACCGAGACAGGGCTTACTCTGGGGCCAACGTCCTGACTTTC,CASSYRDRAYSGANVLTF
many,TRBJ2-3,NA,TRBV5-5,TGTGCCAGCAGCTTCTACGATACGCAGTATTTT,CASSFYDTQYF
many,TRBJ2-3,TRBD2,TRBV7-2,TGTGCCAGCAGCCCTAGCGGGAGTAATTTAATGGCAGATACGCAGTATTTT,CASSPSGSNLMADTQYF
many,TRBJ2-1,TRBD2,TRBV7-2,TGTGCCAGCAGCGGCCGGACTAGCGGCTACAATGAGCAGTTCTTC,CASSGRTSGYNEQFF
few,TRBJ2-3,TRBD2,TRBV6-5,TGTGCCAGCAGTGGAGCGGGAAGGAGCACAGATACGCAGTATTTT,CASSGAGRSTDTQYF
many,TRBJ2-7,TRBD2,TRBV4-2,TGTGCCAGCAGCCGAACCCCCTCCGGCGGGGGAACCTACGAGCAGTACTTC,CASSRTPSGGGTYEQYF
many,TRBJ2-3,NA,TRBV12-3/TRBV12-4,TGTGCCAGCAGTCCTGTGGGGACTAGCACAGATACGCAGTATTTT,CASSPVGTSTDTQYF
many,TRBJ1-6,TRBD1,TRBV9,TGTGCCAGCAGCGCGGACAGGGCCTATAATTCACCCCTCCACTTT,CASSADRAYNSPLHF
many,TRBJ2-6,TRBD1,TRBV28,TGTGCCAGCAGGCTCGGACAGGGGAGCTCTGGGGCCAACGTCCTGACTTTC,CASRLGQGSSGANVLTF
NA,TRBJ2-1,NA,TRBV9,TGTGCCAGCAGCGTAGTCCCCCTAGTCGGTAAGAATGAGCAGTTCTTC,CASSVVPLVGKNEQFF
many,TRBJ1-5,NA,TRBV15,TGTGCCACCAGCAGAGGAGTGCGGGGCCTCAATCAGCCCCAGCATTTT,CATSRGVRGLNQPQHF
many,TRBJ2-3,TRBD2,TRBV7-6,TGTGCCAGCAGCTTAGCGCTACAGGCGGGGGTATCAGATACGCAGTATTTT,CASSLALQAGVSDTQYF
many,TRBJ1-1,NA,TRBV5-1,TGCGCCAGTAGCGGGGCAGCTGAAGCTTTCTTT,CASSGAAEAFF
many,TRBJ2-4,NA,TRBV5-4,TGTGCCAGCAGCTTCTACGGGTGGGAGGACATTCAGTACTTC,CASSFYGWEDIQYF
many,TRBJ2-1,TRBD2,TRBV6-2/TRBV6-3,TGTGCCAGCACCTATCCCGCTAGCGGGAGGGCCGGGAGAGAGAATGAGCAGTTCTTC,CASTYPASGRAGRENEQFF
many,TRBJ2-1,NA,TRBV5-1,TGCGCCAGCAGCTTGTCCACAATCAATGAGCAGTTCTTC,CASSLSTINEQFF
many,TRBJ2-1,NA,TRBV20-1,TGCAGTGGGAACCGTAACAATGAGCAGTTCTTC,CSGNRNNEQFF
NA,TRBJ1-6,NA,TRBV18,TGTGCCAGCTCACCCGGGACTCAGGATTCACCCCTCCACTTT,CASSPGTQDSPLHF
many,TRBJ2-1,NA,TRBV9,TGTGCCAGCAGCGTAGTCTGGGCGAGGGATGAGCAGTTCTTC,CASSVVWARDEQFF
NA,TRBJ1-5,NA,TRBV4-1,TGCGCCAGCAGCCACGGGACGCCCCGAGGGGATCAGCCCCAGCATTTT,CASSHGTPRGDQPQHF
few,TRBJ2-1,NA,TRBV24-1,TGTGCCACCAGTGATCGTAGCTCCTACAATGAGCAGTTCTTC,CATSDRSSYNEQFF
few,TRBJ2-7,NA,TRBV12-3/TRBV12-4,TGTGCCAGCAGCCGGGTAACTGGTTCCGAGCAGTACTTC,CASSRVTGSEQYF
NA,TRBJ2-3,TRBD2,TRBV5-4,TGTGCCAGCAGCGGGGGCACTAGCGGGAGTAGCACAGATACGCAGTATTTT,CASSGGTSGSSTDTQYF
NA,TRBJ2-7,NA,TRBV11-2,TGTGCCAGCAGCTTACTAATAACCTACGAGCAGTACTTC,CASSLLITYEQYF